What follows are 23 T cell receptor beta chains derived from one specimen sequenced in a study of blood T cell repertoires in COVID-19. The table came from immunoSEQ multiplex PCR; TCRdb's copy has only in-frame clones and leaves some out. The sample includes under 200,000 clones, around nine tenths of them seen just once. The sequencing input was peripheral blood. These receptors were collected from a man in his 60s with active or convalescent COVID-19.

This rearrangement joins TRBV25-1 to TRBJ2-1; 8 bases line up with TRBD1. Germline V gene data show CDR1 as MGHDK and CDR2 as SYGVNS. The CDR3 has 13 amino acids. The V segment lost 6 bases and the J segment 7 bases; nucleotides outside the gene matches: 5. The CDR3 DNA reads as TGTGCCAGCAGCGGACAGGGCGGAAATGAGCAGTTCTTC. Translating it yields CASSGQGGNEQFF.

The V and J genes are TRBV7-2 and TRBJ2-1; D is uncertain. Trimming removed 5 bases from V and 0 bases from J, with 11 bases in between. The CDR3 totals 15 residues. CDR1 SGHTA and CDR2 FQGNSA come from the germline V gene. CDR3 coding DNA: TGTGCCAGCAGCCCCGACTTTAGCTCCTACAATGAGCAGTTCTTC. The encoded protein is CASSPDFSSYNEQFF.

The chain recombines TRBV5-6 with TRBJ1-2, with 10 bases lining up with TRBD1. This CDR3 is 13 amino acids long. Germline trimming cut 4 bases from V and 5 bases from J; bases unmatched to any gene: 2. Looked up from germline, CDR1 is SGHDT and CDR2 is YYEEEE. The CDR3 DNA sequence: TGTGCCAGCAGCGGGACAGGGGATTATGGCTACACCTTC. It is translated as CASSGTGDYGYTF.

The chain carries TRBV18 and TRBJ1-6; 8 positions match TRBD1. CDR1 and CDR2 from the germline V gene are KGHSH and LQKENI. J was trimmed by 5 bases and V by 3 bases; bases with no gene match: 12. The length of the CDR3 is 18 residues. The CDR3 loop is CASSPTSITGQDNSPLHF. The DNA for the CDR3 is TGTGCCAGCTCACCTACTTCTATCACGGGACAGGATAATTCACCCCTCCACTTT.

J is TRBJ1-5 and V is TRBV27, with 9 bases matching TRBD1. CDR1 is MNHEY, CDR2 SMNVEV, per germline (reference sequence). CDR3 length: 18 residues. Germline trimming cut 4 bases from V and 0 bases from J; bases unmatched to any gene: 10. The CDR3 reads CASSYRDRVVGSNQPQHF. For the CDR3, the DNA is TGTGCCAGCAGTTACCGGGACAGGGTAGTCGGTAGCAATCAGCCCCAGCATTTT.

The chain links TRBV13 to TRBJ2-2; D is perhaps TRBD2 (6 bases). V lost 4 bases to trimming and J lost 5 bases, with 17 bases between them. The germline V gene encodes CDR1 PRHDT and CDR2 FYEKMQ (reference sequence). The CDR3 runs to 16 residues. CDR3 protein: CASSSVLLAGTGELFF. The CDR3 nucleotides are TGTGCCAGCAGCTCAGTATTACTAGCAGGGACCGGGGAGCTGTTTTTT.

The V and J genes are TRBV10-3 and TRBJ1-5; D not certain. CDR3 length equals 16 residues. The germline CDR1 and CDR2 sequences are ENHRY and SYGVKD. V gave up 0 bases and J gave up 4 bases, with 13 bases separating them. The CDR3 sequence: CAISESIVADNQPQHF. CDR3 DNA: TGTGCCATCAGTGAGTCGATAGTAGCAGATAATCAGCCCCAGCATTTT.

V and J are TRBV24-1 and TRBJ2-3; TRBD1 matches 9 bases. J lost 3 bases, V lost 4 bases, and 13 bases had no gene match. The CDR3 contains 18 residues. Germline V gene data show CDR1 as KGHDR and CDR2 as SFDVKD. CDR3 sequence reads: CATSDPTPDRGITDTQYF. In DNA form, the CDR3 reads TGTGCCACCAGTGACCCAACCCCGGACAGGGGTATAACAGATACGCAGTATTTT.

This rearrangement joins TRBV7-6 to TRBJ2-3; TRBD2 aligns across 9 bases. J gave up 6 bases and V 7 bases, and 14 bases lay outside the gene matches. This CDR3 is built from 16 residues. Germline CDR1 reads SGHVS; CDR2 reads FNYEAQ. CDR3 loop: CASKAFSGGGADTQYF. The CDR3 bases are TGTGCCAGCAAGGCGTTTTCGGGCGGGGGGGCGGATACGCAGTATTTT.

The genes are TRBV12-5 and TRBJ2-1; 9 nucleotides line up with TRBD2. J lost 10 bases, V lost 3 bases, and 16 bases had no gene match. Germline values: CDR1 LGHNT, CDR2 FRNRAP. This CDR3 is built from 17 residues. In DNA form, the CDR3 reads TGTGCTAGTGGTTTAACCAACCTCGCGGGGGGGTCCTCGGAGCAGTTCTTC. Translation: CASGLTNLAGGSSEQFF.

The chain has TRBV27 and TRBJ1-6, with D uncertain. The V gene lost 5 bases and the J gene lost 4 bases, with 3 bases spanning the gap. Germline lookup yields CDR1 MNHEY and CDR2 SMNVEV (reference sequence). The CDR3 loop spans 12 amino acids. The CDR3 DNA follows: TGTGCCAGCAGTCGGTATAATTCACCCCTCCACTTT. As protein: CASSRYNSPLHF.

The rearrangement uses TRBV19 and TRBJ2-3, with 7 bases identical to TRBD1. This CDR3 is built from 16 residues. CDR1 LNHDA and CDR2 SQIVND come from the germline V gene (reference sequence). Unmatched junction bases numbered 10, after V lost 5 bases and J lost 2 bases. The CDR3 nucleotides are TGTGCCAGTAGTCCAAAAGGGGGACAGACCACAGATACGCAGTATTTT. It codes for CASSPKGGQTTDTQYF.

A single count supports this clone. The chain joins TRBV4-1 to TRBJ2-3, with TRBD2 as a possible D gene (5 bases). The CDR3 extends over 16 amino acids. The germline V gene encodes CDR1 MGHRA and CDR2 YSYEKL. V lost 3 bases and J 3 bases, leaving 16 bases between the germline ends. The CDR3 loop reads CASSHGVATGTDTQYF. The CDR3 DNA reads as TGCGCCAGCAGCCACGGCGTAGCCACGGGGACAGATACGCAGTATTTT.

The gene calls are TRBV30 and TRBJ2-2; tentative D call: TRBD2 (5 bases). V lost 2 bases and J lost 2, with 15 bases in between. The CDR3 loop spans 16 amino acids. Germline-derived CDR1 and CDR2 are GTSNPN and SVGIG (reference sequence). In DNA, the CDR3 is TGTGCCTGGAGTAATGGACGGACTGGTAACACCGGGGAGCTGTTTTTT. Its protein product is CAWSNGRTGNTGELFF.

This chain links TRBV21-1 with TRBJ2-5; the listed D gene, TRBD2, was not tested against the DNA. TRBV21-1 is an annotated pseudogene. This CDR3 is 13 amino acids long. The CDR3: CASNYLSGETQYF. The CDR3 coding sequence is TGTGCCAGCAACTACCTCTCGGGAGAGACCCAGTACTTC.

The genes are TRBV3-1 (or the pseudogene TRBV3-2) and TRBJ1-2, with D perhaps matching TRBD1 (6 bases). The germline CDR1 and CDR2 sequences are LGHDT and YNNKEL (reference sequence). Trimming took off 4 bases at V and 6 bases at J, with 18 bases between the two ends. CDR3 length: 15 amino acids. The CDR3 DNA follows: TGTGCCAGCAGCCCAACAGGGACCGGTAGGGATGGCTACACCTTC. This translates into CASSPTGTGRDGYTF.

The V gene is TRBV5-6, the J gene TRBJ1-5; no clear D gene. Trimming left V 3 bases short and J 8 bases short, with 9 bases between. This CDR3 has 12 residues. Germline V lookup: CDR1 SGHDT, CDR2 YYEEEE. DNA for the CDR3: TGTGCCAGCAGCTCCGCCGAGGAGCCCCAGCATTTT. It specifies CASSSAEEPQHF.

The chain uses TRBV21-1 and TRBJ1-2; TRBD1, the table's D call, was not compared with the DNA. TRBV21-1 is a pseudogene. CDR3 length equals 15 residues. The chain's CDR3 is CASSKLGQGNYGYTF. For the CDR3, the DNA is TGTGCCAGCAGCAAACTGGGTCAGGGTAACTATGGCTACACCTTC.

The rearrangement uses TRBV10-2 and TRBJ2-2; possibly TRBD2 for D (5 bases). The germline V gene encodes CDR1 WSHSY and CDR2 SAAADI. Trimming removed 7 bases from V and 6 bases from J, with 12 bases in between. This CDR3 has 13 amino acids. Written as DNA, the CDR3 is TGCGCCAGCACAGCCACTAGGGCCGGGGAGCTGTTTTTT. This codes for CASTATRAGELFF.

The chain couples TRBV2 to TRBJ2-1, with TRBD2 identical over 12 bases. V shed 6 bases and J 4 bases; nucleotides not matched to a gene: 4. The CDR3 extends over 15 amino acids. Germline V gene sequence: CDR1 SNHLY, CDR2 FYNNEI. CDR3 amino acids: CASSNLAGGYNEQFF. The DNA for the CDR3 is TGTGCCAGCAGCAATCTAGCGGGGGGGTACAATGAGCAGTTCTTC.

The chain carries TRBV9 and TRBJ2-5, with D perhaps matching TRBD2 (6 bases). The CDR3 is made up of 18 amino acids. CDR1 and CDR2 (germline): SGDLS, YYNGEE. V was clipped by 0 bases and J by 0 bases, with 18 bases between them. Here the CDR3 DNA reads TGTGCCAGCAGCGTAGTTAGGAGGGGTCCAGCCAACCAAGAGACCCAGTACTTC. Translation gives CASSVVRRGPANQETQYF.

The chain is built from TRBV5-1 and TRBJ1-2, with D tentatively TRBD1 (5 bases). This CDR3 has 15 amino acids. The V end lost 4 bases, the J end lost 4 bases, and 17 bases lay between the germline ends. Germline CDR1 and CDR2: SGHRS and YFSETQ. CDR3 sequence: CASSQDTVQVYGYTF. The CDR3 coding sequence is TGCGCCAGCAGCCAAGACACCGTACAGGTCTATGGCTACACCTTC.

This chain joins TRBV19 and TRBJ2-7; TRBD1 matches 11 bases. CDR1 and CDR2 from the germline V gene are LNHDA and SQIVND (reference sequence). V dropped 5 bases and J dropped 2; count of bases not matched to a gene: 2. The CDR3 totals 14 residues. CDR3 amino acids: CASSSGQGAYEQYF. The CDR3 region has the DNA TGTGCCAGTAGTTCGGGACAGGGGGCCTACGAGCAGTACTTC.